These T cell receptor beta chains were read from a single sample in a study of blood T cell repertoires in COVID-19. TCRdb keeps only in-frame clones here, not all; method: immunoSEQ multiplex PCR. The repertoire holds 250,000 to 350,000 clones, with roughly nine tenths as singletons. Sequences were obtained from peripheral blood. The receptor source for this set is a woman in her thirties or forties who had recovered from COVID-19. Both conserved end residues are part of each CDR3. The D gene is left open where the match is weak. Clone sizes are given selectively: once, few, many, or a class where the clone is expanded.

d_gene: -
v_gene: TRBV6-2/TRBV6-3
abundance: once
j_gene: TRBJ2-7
CDR3aa: CASSDLDYTYEQYF
CDR3nt: TGTGCCAGCAGTGACCTAGACTACACCTACGAGCAGTACTTC

d_gene: TRBD1
v_gene: TRBV2
abundance: -
j_gene: TRBJ2-7
CDR3aa: CASSETGTGSYEQYF
CDR3nt: TGTGCCAGCAGTGAGACCGGGACAGGTTCCTACGAGCAGTACTTC

d_gene: TRBD1
v_gene: TRBV28
abundance: -
j_gene: TRBJ2-7
CDR3aa: CASSLWTGDTYEQYF
CDR3nt: TGTGCCAGCAGTTTATGGACAGGGGACACCTACGAGCAGTACTTC

d_gene: TRBD1
v_gene: TRBV5-6
abundance: -
j_gene: TRBJ1-5
CDR3aa: CASSHPRGRSNQPQHF
CDR3nt: TGTGCCAGCAGCCATCCTAGGGGGCGAAGCAATCAGCCCCAGCATTTT

d_gene: TRBD1
v_gene: TRBV7-8
abundance: -
j_gene: TRBJ1-1
CDR3aa: CASSPGGQGNTEAFF
CDR3nt: TGTGCCAGCAGCCCAGGGGGCCAGGGGAACACTGAAGCTTTCTTT

d_gene: -
v_gene: TRBV5-1
abundance: -
j_gene: TRBJ2-7
CDR3aa: CASSFSRGREQYF
CDR3nt: TGCGCCAGCAGCTTCTCCAGGGGAAGGGAGCAGTACTTC

d_gene: -
v_gene: TRBV2
abundance: -
j_gene: TRBJ2-7
CDR3aa: CASTVNRVREQYF
CDR3nt: TGTGCCAGCACCGTTAACAGGGTCCGCGAGCAGTACTTC

d_gene: -
v_gene: TRBV11-3
abundance: -
j_gene: TRBJ1-1
CDR3aa: CASSPQGGTEAFF
CDR3nt: TGTGCCAGCAGCCCACAGGGTGGAACTGAAGCTTTCTTT

d_gene: TRBD1
v_gene: TRBV28
abundance: -
j_gene: TRBJ1-3
CDR3aa: CASSRTGGISGNTIYF
CDR3nt: TGTGCCAGCAGTCGGACAGGCGGGATCTCGGGAAACACCATATATTTT

d_gene: -
v_gene: TRBV29-1
abundance: -
j_gene: TRBJ2-5
CDR3aa: CSAGTKETQYF
CDR3nt: TGCAGCGCCGGGACAAAAGAGACCCAGTACTTC

d_gene: TRBD1
v_gene: TRBV13
abundance: -
j_gene: TRBJ2-7
CDR3aa: CASSLGDRGLSYEQYF
CDR3nt: TGTGCCAGCAGCTTAGGGGACAGGGGGCTCTCCTACGAGCAGTACTTC

d_gene: -
v_gene: TRBV13
abundance: -
j_gene: TRBJ1-2
CDR3aa: CASSLMRGGNGYTF
CDR3nt: TGTGCCAGCAGCTTAATGAGGGGCGGGAATGGCTACACCTTC

d_gene: TRBD1
v_gene: TRBV12-3/TRBV12-4
abundance: -
j_gene: TRBJ1-4
CDR3aa: CASSRTGSEKLFF
CDR3nt: TGTGCCAGCAGCCGGACAGGGAGTGAAAAACTGTTTTTT

d_gene: TRBD1
v_gene: TRBV28
abundance: -
j_gene: TRBJ1-2
CDR3aa: CASRPGQGANYGYTF
CDR3nt: TGTGCCAGCAGGCCAGGACAGGGCGCGAACTATGGCTACACCTTC

d_gene: TRBD2
v_gene: TRBV7-9
abundance: -
j_gene: TRBJ2-5
CDR3aa: CASSSGGETQYF
CDR3nt: TGTGCCAGCAGCTCCGGGGGGGAGACCCAGTACTTC

d_gene: -
v_gene: TRBV7-3
abundance: -
j_gene: TRBJ2-1
CDR3aa: CASSLGSRYEQFF
CDR3nt: TGTGCCAGCAGCTTAGGTTCGCGTTATGAGCAGTTCTTC